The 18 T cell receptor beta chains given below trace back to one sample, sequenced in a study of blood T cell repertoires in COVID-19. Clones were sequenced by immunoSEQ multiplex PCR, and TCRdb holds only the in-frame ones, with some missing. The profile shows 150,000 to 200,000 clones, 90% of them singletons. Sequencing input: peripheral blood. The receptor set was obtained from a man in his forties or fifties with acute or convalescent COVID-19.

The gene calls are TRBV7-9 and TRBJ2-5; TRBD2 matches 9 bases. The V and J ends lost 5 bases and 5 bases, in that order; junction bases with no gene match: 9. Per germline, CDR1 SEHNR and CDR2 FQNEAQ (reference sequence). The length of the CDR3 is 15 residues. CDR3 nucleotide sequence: TGTGCCAGCAGCCCCCAAGGGCGGGAGGGCGAGACCCAGTACTTC. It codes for CASSPQGREGETQYF.

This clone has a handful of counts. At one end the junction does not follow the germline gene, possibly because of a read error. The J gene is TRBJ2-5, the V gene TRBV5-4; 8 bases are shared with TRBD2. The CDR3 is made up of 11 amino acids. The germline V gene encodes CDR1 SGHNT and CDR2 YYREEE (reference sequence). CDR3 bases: TGCGGTAGCGGGGACCAAGAGACCCAGTACTTC. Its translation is CGSGDQETQYF.

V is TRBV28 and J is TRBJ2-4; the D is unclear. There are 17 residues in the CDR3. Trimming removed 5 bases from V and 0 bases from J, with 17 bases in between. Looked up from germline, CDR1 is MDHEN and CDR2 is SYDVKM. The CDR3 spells CASSARRWVLAKNIQYF. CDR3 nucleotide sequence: TGTGCCAGCAGTGCAAGGCGGTGGGTACTAGCCAAAAACATTCAGTACTTC.

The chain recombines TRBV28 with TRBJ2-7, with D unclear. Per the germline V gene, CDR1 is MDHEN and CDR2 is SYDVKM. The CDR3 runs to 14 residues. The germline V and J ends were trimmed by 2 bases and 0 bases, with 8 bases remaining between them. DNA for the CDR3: TGTGCCAGCAGTTTACTCAGGAACTCCTACGAGCAGTACTTC. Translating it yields CASSLLRNSYEQYF. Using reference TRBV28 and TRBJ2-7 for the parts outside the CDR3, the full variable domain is DVKVTQSSRYLVKRTGEKVFLECVQDMDHENMFWYRQDPGLGLRLIYFSYDVKMKEKGDIPEGYSVSREKKERFSLILESASTNQTSMYLCASSLLRNSYEQYFGPGTRLTVT.

For the CDR3, the DNA is TGTGCCAGCAGCCGGGGCCCCGTTGGAGGCTACACCTTC. Amino acids: CASSRGPVGGYTF. This chain connects TRBV3-1 (or the pseudogene TRBV3-2) to TRBJ1-2, with D possibly TRBD1 on 5 matching bases. Trimming removed 4 bases at V and 8 bases at J, with 14 bases between. The CDR3 is 13 amino acids. Germline-derived CDR1 and CDR2 are LGHDT and YNNKEL (reference sequence).

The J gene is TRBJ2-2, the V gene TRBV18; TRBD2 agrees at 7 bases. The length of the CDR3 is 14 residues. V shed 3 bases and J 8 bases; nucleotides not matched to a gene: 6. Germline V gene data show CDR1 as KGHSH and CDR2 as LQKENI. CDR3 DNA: TGTGCCAGCTCACCGACTAGCTTAAAGGGGGAGCTGTTTTTT. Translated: CASSPTSLKGELFF.

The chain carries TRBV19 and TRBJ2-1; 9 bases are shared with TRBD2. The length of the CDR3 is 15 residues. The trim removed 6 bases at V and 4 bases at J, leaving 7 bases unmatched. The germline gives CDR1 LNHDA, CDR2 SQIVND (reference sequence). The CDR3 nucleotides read TGTGCCAGTAGCCTAGCGGGAACTTCTTACAATGAGCAGTTCTTC. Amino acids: CASSLAGTSYNEQFF.

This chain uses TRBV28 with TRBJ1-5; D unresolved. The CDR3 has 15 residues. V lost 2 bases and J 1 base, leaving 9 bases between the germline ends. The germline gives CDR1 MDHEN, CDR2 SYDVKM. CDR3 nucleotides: TGTGCCAGCAGTTTAACACCGATGAGCAATCAGCCCCAGCATTTT. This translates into CASSLTPMSNQPQHF.

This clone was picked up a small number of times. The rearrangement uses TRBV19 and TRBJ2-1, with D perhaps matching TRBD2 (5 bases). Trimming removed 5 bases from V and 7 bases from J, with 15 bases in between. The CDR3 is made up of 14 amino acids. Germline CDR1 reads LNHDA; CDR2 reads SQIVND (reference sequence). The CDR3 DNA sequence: TGTGCCAGTAGTTACCCGGGGATTAGGAATGAGCAGTTCTTC. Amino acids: CASSYPGIRNEQFF.

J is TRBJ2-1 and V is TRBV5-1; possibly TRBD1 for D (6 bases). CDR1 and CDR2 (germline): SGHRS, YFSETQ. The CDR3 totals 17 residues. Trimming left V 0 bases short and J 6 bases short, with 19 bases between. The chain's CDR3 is CASSLGAGTNFFNEQFF. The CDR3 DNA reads TGCGCCAGCAGCTTGGGAGCAGGGACAAATTTTTTCAATGAGCAGTTCTTC.

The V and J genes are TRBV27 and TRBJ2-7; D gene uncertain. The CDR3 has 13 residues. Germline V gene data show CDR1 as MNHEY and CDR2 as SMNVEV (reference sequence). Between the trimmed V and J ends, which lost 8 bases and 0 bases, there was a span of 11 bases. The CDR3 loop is CASATSSSYEQYF. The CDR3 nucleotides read TGTGCCAGCGCCACATCTAGCTCCTACGAGCAGTACTTC.

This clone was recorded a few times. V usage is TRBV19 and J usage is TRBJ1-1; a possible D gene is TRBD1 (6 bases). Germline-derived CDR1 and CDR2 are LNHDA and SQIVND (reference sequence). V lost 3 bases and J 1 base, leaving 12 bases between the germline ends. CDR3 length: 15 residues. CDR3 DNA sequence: TGTGCCAGTAGTATGTCGGGGGGGGCGAACACTGAAGCTTTCTTT. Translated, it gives CASSMSGGANTEAFF.

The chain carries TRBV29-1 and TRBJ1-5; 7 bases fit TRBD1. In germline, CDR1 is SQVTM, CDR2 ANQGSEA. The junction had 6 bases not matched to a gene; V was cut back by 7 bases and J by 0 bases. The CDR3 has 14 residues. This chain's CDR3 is CSALTGNSNQPQHF. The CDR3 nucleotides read TGCAGCGCCCTGACAGGGAATAGCAATCAGCCCCAGCATTTT.

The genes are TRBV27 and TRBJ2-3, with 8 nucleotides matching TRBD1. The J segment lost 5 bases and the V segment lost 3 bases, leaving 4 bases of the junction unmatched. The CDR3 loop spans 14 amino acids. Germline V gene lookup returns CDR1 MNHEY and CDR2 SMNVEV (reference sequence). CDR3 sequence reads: CASSLDRALDTQYF. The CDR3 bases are TGTGCCAGCAGTTTGGACAGGGCCTTAGATACGCAGTATTTT.

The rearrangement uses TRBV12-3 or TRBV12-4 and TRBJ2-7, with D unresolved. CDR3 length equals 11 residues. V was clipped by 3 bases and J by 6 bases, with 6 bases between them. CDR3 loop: CASSLAVEQYF. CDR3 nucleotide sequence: TGTGCCAGCAGTTTGGCAGTCGAGCAGTACTTC.

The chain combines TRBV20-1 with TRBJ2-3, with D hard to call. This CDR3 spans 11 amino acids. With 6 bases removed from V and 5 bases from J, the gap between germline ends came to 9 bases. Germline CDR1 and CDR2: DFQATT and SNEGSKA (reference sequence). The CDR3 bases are TGCAGTGCCCCTTGGCTAGATACGCAGTATTTT. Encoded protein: CSAPWLDTQYF.

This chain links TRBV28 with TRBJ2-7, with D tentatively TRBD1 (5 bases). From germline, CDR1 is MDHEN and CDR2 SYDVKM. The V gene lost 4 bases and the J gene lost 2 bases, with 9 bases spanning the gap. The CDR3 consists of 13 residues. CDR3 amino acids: CASSSQGPYEQYV. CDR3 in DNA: TGTGCCAGCAGTTCCCAGGGTCCCTACGAGCAGTACGTC.

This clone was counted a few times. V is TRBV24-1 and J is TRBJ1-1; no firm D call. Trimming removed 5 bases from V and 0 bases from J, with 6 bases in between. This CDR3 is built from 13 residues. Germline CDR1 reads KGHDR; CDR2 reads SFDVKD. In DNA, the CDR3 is TGTGCCACCAGTGTCGGTCTGAACACTGAAGCTTTCTTT. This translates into CATSVGLNTEAFF.